Here is one T cell receptor (beta chain) with its context. Its antigen remains unidentified. TCRdb's copy holds only in-frame clones and misses some; the assay was immunoSEQ multiplex PCR. The sample lists around 100,000 clones; around 89% were seen once. V was pared by 5 bases and J by 3 bases, with 8 bases between. This CDR3 has 12 amino acids. The germline V gene has CDR1 MNHEY and CDR2 SVGAGI. The data were taken from a study of T cell responses to AZD1222 COVID-19 vaccine. Study-wide points: Among spike-specific TCRs, nearly half reportedly target unmutated variant regions. Clonal diversity may have been underestimated, and the donors were mostly white British, with more females than males. Only a handful of AZD1222 recipients were seropositive at baseline.

This rearrangement joins TRBV6-5 to TRBJ2-7; D is uncertain. The source is an adult in good health. The sample was peripheral blood, taken on day 0 of AZD1222 vaccination. In nucleotides, the CDR3 is TGTGCCAGCAGTAACCGAATCTACGAGCAGTACTTC. This translates into CASSNRIYEQYF.